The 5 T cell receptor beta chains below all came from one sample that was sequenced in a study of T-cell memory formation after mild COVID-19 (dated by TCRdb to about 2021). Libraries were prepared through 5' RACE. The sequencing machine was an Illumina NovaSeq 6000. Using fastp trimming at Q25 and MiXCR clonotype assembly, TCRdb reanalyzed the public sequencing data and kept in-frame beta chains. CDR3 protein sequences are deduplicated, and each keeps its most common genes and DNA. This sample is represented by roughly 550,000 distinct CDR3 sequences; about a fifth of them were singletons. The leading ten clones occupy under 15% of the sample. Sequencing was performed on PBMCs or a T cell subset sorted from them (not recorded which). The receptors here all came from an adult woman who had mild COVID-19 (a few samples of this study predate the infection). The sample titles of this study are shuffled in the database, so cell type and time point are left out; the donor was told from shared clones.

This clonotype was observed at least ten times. CDR3 amino acids: CASSVGDIDNEKLFF. The CDR3, as DNA: TGTGCCAGCAGCGTCGGGGACATAGATAATGAAAAACTGTTTTTT. This chain uses TRBV9 with TRBJ1-4; D is possibly TRBD1 (6 bases). V lost 2 bases, J lost 4 bases, and 12 bases lay in between. In germline, CDR1 is SGDLS, CDR2 YYNGEE. CDR3 length: 15 amino acids.

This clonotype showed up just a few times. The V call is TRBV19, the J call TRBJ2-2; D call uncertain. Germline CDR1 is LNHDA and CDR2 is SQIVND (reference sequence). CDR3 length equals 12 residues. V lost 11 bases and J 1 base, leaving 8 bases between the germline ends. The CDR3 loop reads CAGRGNTGELFF. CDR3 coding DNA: TGTGCCGGTCGCGGGAACACCGGGGAGCTGTTTTTT.

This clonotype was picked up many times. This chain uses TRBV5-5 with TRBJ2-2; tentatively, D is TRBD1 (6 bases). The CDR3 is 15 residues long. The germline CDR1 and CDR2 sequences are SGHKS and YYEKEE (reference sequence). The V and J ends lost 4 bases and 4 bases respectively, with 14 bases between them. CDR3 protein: CASSPIQGPTGELFF. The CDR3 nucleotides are TGTGCCAGCAGCCCCATACAGGGTCCCACCGGGGAGCTGTTTTTT. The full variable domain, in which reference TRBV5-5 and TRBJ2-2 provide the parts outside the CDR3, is DAGVTQSPTHLIKTRGQQVTLRCSPISGHKSVSWYQQVLGQGPQFIFQYYEKEERGRGNFPDRFSARQFPNYSSELNVNALLLGDSALYLCASSPIQGPTGELFFGEGSRLTVL.

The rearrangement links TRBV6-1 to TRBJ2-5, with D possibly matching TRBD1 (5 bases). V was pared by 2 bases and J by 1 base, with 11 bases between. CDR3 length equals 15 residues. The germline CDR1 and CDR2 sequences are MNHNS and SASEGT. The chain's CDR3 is CASSENGQGQETQYF. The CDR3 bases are TGTGCCAGCAGTGAAAACGGTCAGGGCCAAGAGACCCAGTACTTC.

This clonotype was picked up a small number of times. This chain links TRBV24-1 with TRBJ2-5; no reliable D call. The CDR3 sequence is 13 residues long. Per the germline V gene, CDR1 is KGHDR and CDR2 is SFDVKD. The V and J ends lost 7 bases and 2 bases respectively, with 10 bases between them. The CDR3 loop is CATSLANQETQYF. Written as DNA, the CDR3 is TGTGCCACCAGCCTGGCAAATCAAGAGACCCAGTACTTC.